Given below is one TCR beta chain in context. Its antigen is still unknown. These data come from a study of blood T cells in healthy people across ages. General observations from the study: Estimated diversity, derived from one million T cells, was regarded as an underestimate. TCR beta diversity per million T cells fell roughly linearly with age.

The use of a sample-barcoded 5' primer and a J-beta primer mix characterized a second PCR of roughly 6 to 11 cycles. Carrying 12 random nucleotides, a template-switch adaptor labeled each individual cDNA molecule. Each CDR3 protein is one row after TCRdb ran MiXCR on the 5' RACE reads. The table records roughly 1,300,000 distinct CDR3 sequences, roughly 60% of them present only once. The V gene lost 4 bases and the J gene lost 2 bases, with 14 bases spanning the gap. The CDR3 has 15 residues. Germline CDR1 reads SNHLY; CDR2 reads FYNNEI. The chain employs TRBV2 and TRBJ1-2; weak D call: TRBD1 (6 bases). The source is a man younger than 35 in good health. Sequencing was performed on blood. The CDR3 reads CASSAGVRLNYGYTF. The CDR3 DNA follows: TGTGCCAGCAGTGCAGGGGTTCGATTGAACTATGGCTACACCTTC.